A selection of T cell receptor beta chains follows, all from one sample in a study of blood T cells in healthy people across ages. From the 5' RACE reads, TCRdb called clonotypes with MiXCR, one entry per CDR3 protein. This repertoire shows approximately 760,000 distinct CDR3 sequences, more than 20% found once; its top ten account for 9.4%. These records were also assigned to another study, of T cells of mothers and their children.

Sample: blood. The receptors stem from a boy aged 10-17 years in good health. CDR3s leave out the opening cysteine and the closing phenylalanine or tryptophan.

v_gene	j_gene	CDR3aa
TRBV7-6	TRBJ1-2	ASSLGGALGYT
TRBV7-9	TRBJ1-4	ASSLTIWGGNEKLF
TRBV28	TRBJ2-1	ASSRTGSHNEQF
TRBV6-2/TRBV6-3	TRBJ2-5	ASSYSRTGGRTSGREEGEQS
TRBV28	.	ASRPPSGSGERNEQF
TRBV3-1	TRBJ2-1	ASSPEASVSYNEQF
TRBV5-6	TRBJ2-3	ASSHRGDPDTQY
TRBV2	TRBJ2-6	ASIPRSTGANVLT
TRBV6-1	TRBJ2-7	ASMPTGGTHEQY
TRBV28	TRBJ2-7	ASSSPPRTGVSYEQY
TRBV7-9	TRBJ2-6	ASSLRAQMAGANVLT
TRBV5-1	TRBJ2-1	ASSPGQGNNEQF
TRBV7-3	TRBJ2-2	ASSLGGADTGELF
TRBV9	TRBJ2-2	ASSGGGAGELF
TRBV9	TRBJ2-1	ASSVGANPNNEQF
TRBV29-1	TRBJ1-1	SVETENTEAF
TRBV20-1	TRBJ1-1	SAREPQGLAEAF
TRBV29-1	TRBJ2-5	TDVTSEETQY
TRBV7-2	TRBJ2-7	ASRDTDRHEQY
TRBV29-1	TRBJ1-1	SVETQGAKNTEAF
TRBV7-2	TRBJ1-2	ASSSRAPYGYT
TRBV7-8	TRBJ2-1	ASTEASWGDEQF
TRBV3-1	.	ASSLTVGMQF
TRBV29-1	TRBJ2-3	MGGMLSTDTQY
TRBV15	TRBJ2-2	ATSRDRGEILLNTGELF
TRBV20-1	TRBJ2-3	SARVPLGARSTDTQY
TRBV27	TRBJ1-4	ASSLLGGGWEKLF
TRBV5-1	TRBJ2-1	ASSPWGGGARYDEQF
TRBV20-1	TRBJ2-1	SATPTSEYNEQF
TRBV6-5	TRBJ2-5	ATSDIQETQY
TRBV5-1	TRBJ1-1	ASSRRTDITGAF
TRBV29-1	TRBJ2-1	SVAAQIGNEQF
TRBV20-1	TRBJ2-4	SARDLRLAGKNIQY
TRBV11-2	TRBJ2-6	ASSPPAVSGANVLT
TRBV7-2	TRBJ1-3	ASSLVGTSGNTIY
TRBV7-2	TRBJ2-5	ASSLVFERGLSGTQY
TRBV28	TRBJ2-7	ASSNHPAYEQY
TRBV6-1	TRBJ2-3	ASSEGGHFTDTQY
TRBV11-2	TRBJ1-1	ASSQSRNTEAF
TRBV3-1	TRBJ2-2	ASSQTYTGELF
TRBV7-2	TRBJ1-4	ASSLAFGGEKLF
TRBV5-1	TRBJ1-2	ASSQIGQARGYT
TRBV10-2	TRBJ2-5	ASRPGQGAETQY
TRBV9	.	ASSVPSSGNEQF
TRBV4-3	TRBJ2-1	ASSQQGNNEQF
TRBV20-1	.	SARGPGQGATYEQY
TRBV6-5	TRBJ2-3	ASRDGTSGSDTQY
TRBV15	.	ATSTTSGSSETQY
TRBV27	TRBJ2-1	ASRKSQMSYNEQF
TRBV20-1	TRBJ2-5	SASEETETQY
TRBV4-2	TRBJ2-5	ASSQDQSETQY